This T cell receptor (beta chain) appears in the sequencing data of a study of cytomegalovirus exposure and HLA in healthy donors. The CDR3 runs to 14 residues. After removal of 10 bases from V and 0 bases from J, the junction contained 6 bases not matched to a gene. The germline gives CDR1 LNHNV, CDR2 YYDKDF (reference sequence). The data were produced by immunoSEQ multiplex PCR, yet TCRdb's version contains in-frame clones alone and is incomplete. This sample has over 200,000 clones, with roughly 80% found just once. Input material: PBMCs. This clonotype was obtained from a woman aged 18-35 years in good health and CMV-seronegative. V gene TRBV15 combines with J gene TRBJ2-1; TRBD1 agrees at 7 bases. The CDR3 reads CASETGSSYNEQFF. The CDR3 region has the DNA TGTGCCAGCGAGACAGGGAGCTCCTACAATGAGCAGTTCTTC. The full variable domain, with the rest looked up from reference TRBV15 and TRBJ2-1, is DAMVIQNPRYQVTQFGKPVTLSCSQTLNHNVMYWYQQKSSQAPKLLFHYYDKDFNNEADTPDNFQSRRPNTSFCFLDIRSPGLGDTAMYLCASETGSSYNEQFFGPGTRLTVL.